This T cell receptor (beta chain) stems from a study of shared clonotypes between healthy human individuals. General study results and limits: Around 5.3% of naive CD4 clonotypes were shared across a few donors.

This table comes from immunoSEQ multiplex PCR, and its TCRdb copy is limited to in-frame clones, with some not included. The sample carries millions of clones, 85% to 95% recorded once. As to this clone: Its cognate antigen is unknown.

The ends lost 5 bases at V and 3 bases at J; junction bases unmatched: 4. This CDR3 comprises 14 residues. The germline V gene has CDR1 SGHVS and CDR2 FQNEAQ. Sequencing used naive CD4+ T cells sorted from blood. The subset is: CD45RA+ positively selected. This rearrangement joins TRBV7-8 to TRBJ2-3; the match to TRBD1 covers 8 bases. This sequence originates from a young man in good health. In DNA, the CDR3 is TGTGCCAGCAGCCCAGGACAGGGAACAGATACGCAGTATTTT. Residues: CASSPGQGTDTQYF.